These T cell receptor beta chains were read from a single sample in a study of human T cells and chemical hapten exposure. TCRdb itself ran the RACE reads through MiXCR, one entry per CDR3 protein. The sample contains some 89,000 distinct CDR3 sequences, roughly a quarter of which appear only once. Sequences were derived from whole blood, sampled in connection with sensitization to the hapten diphenylcyclopropenone (DPC). These receptors were taken from a man between 40 and 49 years old with alopecia areata. Some clones in this sample may be carry-over from other donors' samples. Both conserved end residues are trimmed from each CDR3. Clone size is given for some rows only: seen once, a few or many times, or a class if the clone is expanded.

J	size	V	CDR3
TRBJ1-6	.	TRBV28	ASRVSLITSPLH
TRBJ1-3	.	TRBV3-1	ASSQVWAGNTIY
TRBJ2-1	few	TRBV6-1	ASTLQAGSSNEQF
TRBJ2-7	.	TRBV20-1	SARGDYEQY
TRBJ1-5	.	TRBV6-2/TRBV6-3	ACGPDYQPQH
TRBJ1-3	few	TRBV28	ASRTGGASGNTIY
TRBJ1-4	.	TRBV30	AWSPGTATNEKLF
TRBJ2-1	few	TRBV7-9	ASSPREGISYNEQF
TRBJ1-3	few	TRBV11-2	ASSPPGVAGNTIY
TRBJ2-1	.	TRBV5-4	ASSLRRANEQF
TRBJ2-5	.	TRBV6-6	ASSYPDRSETQY
TRBJ1-2	.	TRBV5-8	ASSWGRDYGYT
TRBJ2-2	.	TRBV7-9	ASSFQDPNTGELF
TRBJ2-5	few	TRBV2	ASSARPLETQY
TRBJ1-1	.	TRBV28	ASSSGTPNTEAF
TRBJ2-7	few	TRBV7-9	ASSRGSILYEQY
TRBJ1-1	.	TRBV20-1	SAGGREAF
TRBJ1-5	.	TRBV6-5	ASSYRIQGIVGQPQH
TRBJ1-4	few	TRBV27	ASSPRDRSSTNEKLF
TRBJ2-5	.	TRBV2	ASGEQNQETQY
TRBJ2-7	few	TRBV28	ASRPWTGISYEQY
TRBJ2-2	.	TRBV12-3/TRBV12-4	ASSPQPGTSVKCTGELF
TRBJ2-7	many	TRBV6-5	ASSYSGGIY
TRBJ2-7	many	TRBV4-2	ASSQDFQDNEQY
TRBJ2-7	few	TRBV12-3/TRBV12-4	ASSFRTSGSSYEQY
TRBJ1-1	few	TRBV28	ASSWPRDRLDTEAF
TRBJ1-2	few	TRBV5-1	ASSLTGAETIGYT
TRBJ1-1	.	TRBV11-2	ASSSTETLEAF
TRBJ2-4	.	TRBV6-2/TRBV6-3	ASSYTGSAKNIQY
TRBJ2-7	.	TRBV2	ASFGRREQY
TRBJ2-1	many	TRBV30	AWGLAGGSDEQF
TRBJ2-5	.	TRBV9	ASSVSGQETQY
TRBJ2-1	many	TRBV11-2	ASSPWRGLASHEQF
TRBJ2-7	few	TRBV10-3	AISESQLAGYEQY
TRBJ2-1	.	TRBV2	ATAVLDSDHNEQF
TRBJ2-2	.	TRBV12-3/TRBV12-4	ASSFTGARNTGELF
TRBJ2-1	.	TRBV7-6	AAGGPGEQF
TRBJ2-7	.	TRBV6-5	ASSYSGEEGRAAEGYEQY
TRBJ1-3	.	TRBV12-3/TRBV12-4	ASSPDRSSGNTIY
TRBJ2-7	few	TRBV20-1	SASEGIEQY
TRBJ2-5	few	TRBV5-1	ASSLVTSGRPETQY
TRBJ2-7	.	TRBV27	ASSLSAARQGAGYEQY